This TCR beta chain was sequenced in a study of T cell changes during pregnancy in multiple sclerosis. With 0 bases clipped from V and 2 bases from J, the junction kept 6 bases outside the gene matches. The length of the CDR3 is 16 residues. The germline V gene has CDR1 SGHRS and CDR2 YFSETQ. In its sample, this clone was seen a few times. Assay used: immunoSEQ multiplex PCR; TCRdb lists only in-frame clones, some missing. The repertoire holds 45,000 to 55,000 clones, with 88% as singletons. The TCR comes from a female donor with multiple sclerosis, enrolled in a pregnancy study. The sample here was CD4+ T cells from peripheral blood mononuclear cells, taken in the second trimester of pregnancy. The chain combines TRBV5-1 with TRBJ2-5; 8 nucleotides match TRBD2. DNA for the CDR3: TGCGCCAGCAGCTTGGTGCTAGCGGGCCCACAAGAGACCCAGTACTTC. Amino acid sequence: CASSLVLAGPQETQYF.